This T cell receptor beta chain was obtained from a study of T cell clonotyping in hematopoietic cell transplantation. Sequencing used immunoSEQ multiplex PCR; TCRdb keeps in-frame clones, though not all of them. This table has thousands of clones, 90% appearing once. The V gene lost 1 base and the J gene lost 5 bases, with 8 bases spanning the gap. This CDR3 has 13 amino acids. Germline-derived CDR1 and CDR2 are MNHNS and SASEGT. The TCR comes from a female patient in her fifties who had an allogeneic stem cell transplant from an unrelated donor, so T cells may come from the graft donor. Some clones in this sample may be carry-over from other donors' samples. The sequenced sample was peripheral blood mononuclear cells, obtained 100 days after allogeneic stem cell transplant. The chain recombines TRBV6-1 with TRBJ1-1, with unresolved D. CDR3 nucleotide sequence: TGTGCCAGCAGTGAAGGAAAAAGAACTGAAGCTTTCTTT. Encoded protein: CASSEGKRTEAFF.